Included here is one T cell receptor (beta chain) sequence, with context. Its specificity is unknown. This entry is derived from a study of cytomegalovirus exposure and HLA in healthy donors. Study observations and caveats: An apparent linkage of common viral pathogens to several of the most significant clusters emerged in a later analysis.

The PCR used 60 Vbeta and 13 Jbeta primers. This table comes from immunoSEQ multiplex PCR, and its TCRdb copy is limited to in-frame clones, with some not included. The repertoire includes roughly 120,000 clones, about 80% of them detected once, and 7.7% sits in the top ten. Between the trimmed V and J ends, which lost 5 bases and 7 bases, there was a span of 12 bases. CDR1 is SGHAT and CDR2 is FQNNGV in the germline V gene. This CDR3 comprises 13 residues. This sequence originates from a woman in her forties or fifties in good health and CMV-seropositive. The sample was PBMCs. The chain links TRBV11-2 to TRBJ2-4; no definite D call. The CDR3 nucleotides are TGTGCCAGCAGCCCCGGGTTGACGAACATTCAGTACTTC. It yields the protein CASSPGLTNIQYF.